The rows below give T cell receptor beta chains drawn from one sample of a study of T cell responses to AZD1222 COVID-19 vaccine. The assay was immunoSEQ multiplex PCR, and TCRdb's table has in-frame clones only and misses some. In the table there are some 80,000 clones, roughly 88% of which are singletons. The sample consisted of peripheral blood, taken on day 0 of AZD1222 vaccination. The receptors derive from an adult in good health. Each CDR3 is given with its conserved first and last residue. D genes are given only for firm matches. Rows may omit the clone size; those that give it use once, few, many or a size class.

size | J | D | V | DNA | CDR3
few | TRBJ1-2 | - | TRBV5-1 | TGCGCCAGCAGCTTGGGTGTGGATGGCTACACCTTC | CASSLGVDGYTF
- | TRBJ1-4 | TRBD1 | TRBV4-2 | TGTGCCAGCAGCTATACCCCGGGACAGGGGAATGAAAAACTGTTTTTT | CASSYTPGQGNEKLFF
- | TRBJ2-1 | - | TRBV20-1 | TGCAGTGTGGGCCAAGGAGAGCAGTTCTTC | CSVGQGEQFF
- | TRBJ2-1 | - | TRBV4-1 | TGCGCCAGCAGCTGGTCAGGATCAGGGGTCTCCTACAATGAGCAGTTCTTC | CASSWSGSGVSYNEQFF
- | TRBJ1-3 | - | TRBV28 | TGTGCCAGCAGCTCAGGACTTTCTGGAAACACCATATATTTT | CASSSGLSGNTIYF
- | TRBJ1-6 | - | TRBV7-2 | TGTGCCAGCGCCGGTTATAATTCACCCCTCCACTTT | CASAGYNSPLHF
- | TRBJ2-7 | - | TRBV7-2 | TGTGCCAGCAGCTTGTTTGGGGGAGGAGAGCAGTACTTC | CASSLFGGGEQYF
- | TRBJ2-1 | TRBD2 | TRBV4-2 | TGTGCCAGCGAATGGCAGGGCGGAGCGGGAGGTCAGGTCGGGGAGCAGTTCTTC | CASEWQGGAGGQVGEQFF
- | TRBJ2-7 | TRBD1 | TRBV18 | TGTGCCAGCTCACCGGGACAGACCAACGAGCAGTACTTC | CASSPGQTNEQYF
- | TRBJ1-1 | TRBD1 | TRBV29-1 | TGCAGCGTTGAAAGTGGGGGCAGGGGGCTTACTGAAGCTTTCTTT | CSVESGGRGLTEAFF
- | TRBJ1-4 | - | TRBV7-9 | TGTGCCAGCAGCCCGGGGCGGCAGCATAATGAAAAACTGTTTTTT | CASSPGRQHNEKLFF
- | TRBJ2-1 | - | TRBV12-2 | TGTGCAAGTCGCCCCCAGGAGGCTAGCGAGCAGTTCTTC | CASRPQEASEQFF
- | TRBJ1-6 | TRBD1 | TRBV6-6 | TGTGCCAGCAGCGGTACCGGGACAGTTAATTCACCCCTCCACTTT | CASSGTGTVNSPLHF
- | TRBJ1-5 | - | TRBV20-1 | TGCAGTGCTGCGAACGATCAGCCCCAGCATTTT | CSAANDQPQHF
- | TRBJ1-6 | - | TRBV28 | TGTGCCAGCAGTTTTGGTACAGGGACATGGGTTTCACCCCTCCACTTT | CASSFGTGTWVSPLHF
- | TRBJ2-2 | - | TRBV28 | TGTGCCAGCAGTGCAACCGGGACGGTGAACACCGGGGAGCTGTTTTTT | CASSATGTVNTGELFF
- | TRBJ1-5 | - | TRBV28 | TGTGCCAGCAGCCCCCTTTCCGGGACGCTAAGACTGGGTCAGCCCCAGCATTTT | CASSPLSGTLRLGQPQHF
- | TRBJ2-1 | TRBD1 | TRBV6-6 | TGTGCCAGCAGCCCTCCCGGACAGGGGGCGAAGGGGCAGTTCTTC | CASSPPGQGAKGQFF
- | TRBJ2-7 | - | TRBV30 | TGTGCCTGGACATCAGGGATCTCCTACGAGCAGTACTTC | CAWTSGISYEQYF
- | TRBJ2-7 | - | TRBV4-3 | TGCGCCAGCAGCCAGAACCAGGACAGCTCCTACGAGCAGTACTTC | CASSQNQDSSYEQYF
- | TRBJ1-5 | - | TRBV10-3 | TGTGCCATCAGTTCGGGAAATCAGCCCCAGCATTTT | CAISSGNQPQHF
- | TRBJ2-1 | - | TRBV5-1 | TGCGCCAGCAGCATTAGGCTCGCTGAGCAGTTCTTC | CASSIRLAEQFF
few | TRBJ1-5 | - | TRBV19 | TGTGCCAGTAGTCCCGCCTTTGAGGTGAGGCCTCAGCCCCAGCATTTT | CASSPAFEVRPQPQHF
few | TRBJ2-1 | - | TRBV6-5 | TGTGCCAGCGGGACAAATTCCTACAATGAGCAGTTCTTC | CASGTNSYNEQFF
- | TRBJ2-3 | TRBD2 | TRBV6-5 | TGTGCCAGCAGTTCCCCCGTAGCGGGGGGCACAGATACGCAGTATTTT | CASSSPVAGGTDTQYF
few | TRBJ1-6 | - | TRBV6-6 | TGTGCCAGCAGTTACTCGAGAGGGGCGAGTTCACCCCTCCACTTT | CASSYSRGASSPLHF
- | TRBJ2-7 | TRBD1 | TRBV29-1 | TGCAGCGGTACGCCTCGGGACAGCCTTGTGCAGTACTTC | CSGTPRDSLVQYF
- | TRBJ1-1 | - | TRBV19 | TGTGCCAGTACCCCGGCCAGGGCGGGCACTGAAGCTTTCTTT | CASTPARAGTEAFF
- | TRBJ2-6 | - | TRBV19 | TGTGCCAGTATTGGAGGGGCCAGGGTAGGCCCTGGGGCCAACGTCCTGACTTTC | CASIGGARVGPGANVLTF
once | TRBJ1-6 | - | TRBV4-3 | TGCGCCAGCAGCCAGTATGTGGGGGTTGGTTCACCCCTCCACTTT | CASSQYVGVGSPLHF
- | TRBJ2-6 | TRBD1 | TRBV5-1 | TGCGCCAGCAGCTGGGACAGGGGATCCACTGGGGCCAACGTCCTGACTTTC | CASSWDRGSTGANVLTF
- | TRBJ2-4 | TRBD2 | TRBV5-4 | TGTGCCAGCAGCCTTAGCGGGGCCCAGGACATTCAGTACTTC | CASSLSGAQDIQYF
- | TRBJ2-7 | TRBD1 | TRBV27 | TGTGCCAGCAGGTTCGGGCAGGGGGCGGGTGAGCAGTACTTC | CASRFGQGAGEQYF
few | TRBJ2-7 | TRBD2 | TRBV9 | TGTGCCAGCAGCGTAGTCGGGGGGGCCTACGAGCAGTACTTC | CASSVVGGAYEQYF
- | TRBJ2-2 | - | TRBV9 | TGTGCCAGCAGTGTTACAGGGCGTGTGTCTGACGGGGAGCTGTTTTTT | CASSVTGRVSDGELFF
- | TRBJ2-4 | - | TRBV7-9 | TGTGCCAGCAGCTTAGGTTTGGGTAATGTTCAGTACTTC | CASSLGLGNVQYF
- | TRBJ2-2 | - | TRBV18 | TGTGCCAGCTCACCCACGGGCACCGGGGAGCTGTTTTTT | CASSPTGTGELFF
once | TRBJ2-4 | - | TRBV7-6 | TGTGCCAGCAGCTTAGGGAATCGGGGGCTGTCCGTAGCCAAAAACATTCAGTACTTC | CASSLGNRGLSVAKNIQYF
- | TRBJ1-2 | - | TRBV28 | TGTGCCAGCATGCGGGATCTGAACTATGGCTACACCTTC | CASMRDLNYGYTF
- | TRBJ2-3 | - | TRBV29-1 | TGCAGCGTTGTAGGTGTCGCAGATACGCAGTATTTT | CSVVGVADTQYF
- | TRBJ2-1 | TRBD2 | TRBV11-3 | TGTGCCAGCAGCGGACGAGCGGGGGGCGTGTTCTTC | CASSGRAGGVFF
once | TRBJ1-2 | - | TRBV11-2 | TGTGCCAGCAGCTTAAGGCTGAGATATGGCTACACCTTC | CASSLRLRYGYTF
few | TRBJ2-2 | - | TRBV7-9 | TGTGCCAGCAGCCCCAAACGGCGGATCAGCACCGGGGAGCTGTTTTTT | CASSPKRRISTGELFF
- | TRBJ1-2 | TRBD1 | TRBV6-6 | TGTGCCAGCAGTCACCGGACAGGGCGGGGTGGCTACACCTTC | CASSHRTGRGGYTF
- | TRBJ1-3 | - | TRBV2 | TGTGCCAGCAGATCCGGGACACCCGGCGGCACCATATATTTT | CASRSGTPGGTIYF
- | TRBJ2-5 | TRBD2 | TRBV3-1/TRBV3-2 | TGTGCCAGCAGTGTCCCAGCGGGACTAGCGGGGCAAGAGACCCAGTACTTC | CASSVPAGLAGQETQYF
once | TRBJ2-1 | TRBD2 | TRBV5-6 | TGTGCCAGCAGCTTGGCGAAGGGACTAGCGGCGAGCTCCTACAATGAGCAGTTCTTC | CASSLAKGLAASSYNEQFF
- | TRBJ2-1 | - | TRBV28 | TGTGCCAGCAGTTTACTAGCGAACACCTACAATGAGCAGTTCTTC | CASSLLANTYNEQFF
- | TRBJ2-1 | - | TRBV9 | TGTGCCAGCAGCGTAGAACAGGGTCCCCACAATGAGCAGTTCTTC | CASSVEQGPHNEQFF
once | TRBJ2-3 | - | TRBV21-1 | TGTGCCAGCAGCGAATGGGGTTACGGGGGAGCCCCAGATACGCAGTATTTT | CASSEWGYGGAPDTQYF
- | TRBJ2-3 | - | TRBV29-1 | TGCAGCGTGAGGGCCGGGACTAGCACAGATACGCAGTATTTT | CSVRAGTSTDTQYF
- | TRBJ2-7 | - | TRBV12-3/TRBV12-4 | TGTGCCAGCAGTTTAAACTACGAGCAGTACTTC | CASSLNYEQYF
- | TRBJ1-3 | - | TRBV6-5 | TGTGCCAGCAGGCCGACGGCCTCTGGAAACACCATATATTTT | CASRPTASGNTIYF
- | TRBJ2-3 | TRBD1 | TRBV19 | TGTGCCAGTAGTATATCCCATTGGGGGACAGGCCCCTTCACAGATACGCAGTATTTT | CASSISHWGTGPFTDTQYF
once | TRBJ1-5 | - | TRBV2 | TGTGCCAGCAGCCGGGACAGCAATCAGCCCCAGCATTTT | CASSRDSNQPQHF
- | TRBJ1-1 | - | TRBV7-9 | TGTGCCAGCAGCTTAGCGACAGCTGAAGCTTTCTTT | CASSLATAEAFF